The T cell receptor beta chain described here comes from a study of a mutant IDH1 vaccine in newly diagnosed glioma. Study-level background: Eight vaccinations were given in weeks 1, 3, 5, 7, 11, 15, 19 and 23. Beginning 4-6 weeks after radiotherapy alone, or with temozolomide cycles, vaccination took place. Beforehand, treatment had been radiotherapy, temozolomide, or both; the majority received both.

About this clone itself: Its target is unknown. The germline gene is not matched at one end of the junction; a read error may be the cause.

Clones were read by immunoSEQ multiplex PCR, and TCRdb kept only the in-frame ones, dropping some. The sample shows approximately 28,000 clones, 65% to 85% of them seen only once. This CDR3 has 14 residues. Looked up from germline, CDR1 is SGHDT and CDR2 is YYEEEE. The time point is: week 23, last vaccination. The vaccine gave 300 ug of a 20-mer mutant IDH1 peptide subcutaneously per dose. Every donor had a new WHO grade 3 or 4 astrocytoma that was IDH1-mutant, with loss of nuclear ATRX. The rearrangement joins TRBV5-6 to TRBJ2-7, with 10 bases that match TRBD1. This clonotype was obtained from a young woman with glioma. The sample was PBMCs, taken from a glioma patient whose treatment included an IDH1 peptide vaccine. The CDR3 DNA reads TGTGCCAGCAGGACCTGGGGACAGGGGCTTTCCGCTGAATTC. Translating it yields CASRTWGQGLSAEF.